One sample yielded the 13 T cell receptor beta chains listed below, sequenced in a study of CD8+CD57+ T cells in acquired aplastic anemia. The TCR beta profiling, which covered VDJ combination and CDR3 sequence, was carried out using genomic DNA as the template. MiXCR, applied by TCRdb to the reads, yields one record per CDR3 protein. The sample yields some 180,000 distinct CDR3 sequences, roughly 63% seen once. For sequencing, patients were chosen who had shown expansion of CD8+CD57+ cells by flow cytometry. The material sequenced was sorted CD4+, CD8+, or CD8+CD57+ T cells (not recorded which) from PBMCs. These receptors came from a human donor with aplastic anemia.

V usage is TRBV5-1 and J usage is TRBJ2-5; perhaps TRBD1 as D (5 bases). Germline V gene lookup returns CDR1 SGHRS and CDR2 YFSETQ. This CDR3 spans 14 amino acids. Trimming removed 2 bases at V and 2 bases at J, with 10 bases between. CDR3 bases: TGCGCCAGCAGCTTCCAAACAGGTCAAGAGACCCAGTACTTC. It is translated as CASSFQTGQETQYF.

CDR3 in DNA: TGTGCCAGCAGCTTAGACAGAGAGGAATACTTC. It codes for CASSLDREEYF. The chain links TRBV7-8 to TRBJ2-7; D is uncertain. V was cut by 1 base and J by 13 bases, with 11 bases left in between. Looked up from germline, CDR1 is SGHVS and CDR2 is FQNEAQ. This CDR3 is 11 amino acids long.

The genes are TRBV7-3 and TRBJ2-2; 7 bases are shared with TRBD1. Germline assignment: CDR1 SGHTA and CDR2 FQGTGA. CDR3 length equals 15 residues. After removal of 6 bases from V and 0 bases from J, the junction contained 4 bases not matched to a gene. CDR3 DNA: TGTGCCAGCAGACCCGGACAGGCGAACACCGGGGAGCTGTTTTTT. It encodes CASRPGQANTGELFF.

The chain employs TRBV20-1 and TRBJ2-7, with D perhaps TRBD1 (6 bases). Trimming pared 5 bases from V and 5 bases from J, leaving 16 bases between. There are 13 residues in the CDR3. Germline V gene sequence: CDR1 DFQATT, CDR2 SNEGSKA (reference sequence). The CDR3 is CSAYLRGRHEQYF. The CDR3 nucleotides read TGCAGTGCTTACCTCAGGGGTCGTCACGAGCAGTACTTC.

This clonotype was observed many times. This chain links TRBV19 with TRBJ2-7; a weak D match, TRBD2 (6 bases). The germline V gene has CDR1 LNHDA and CDR2 SQIVND (reference sequence). The CDR3 contains 15 residues. Trimming stripped 5 bases from V and 1 base from J, with 15 bases between. The DNA for the CDR3 is TGTGCCAGTAGTTCGAGACTAGAAGCATCCTACGAGCAGTACTTC. Its translation: CASSSRLEASYEQYF.

This clonotype came up many times. This chain joins TRBV5-6 and TRBJ1-2; TRBD1 is a possible D gene (6 bases). Trimming shortened V by 0 bases and J by 7 bases, and 16 bases separated the two germline ends. The CDR3 extends over 15 amino acids. CDR1 and CDR2 from the germline V gene are SGHDT and YYEEEE. CDR3 amino acids: CASSLEGGLSLGYTF. As DNA, the CDR3 is TGTGCCAGCAGCTTGGAAGGGGGGCTTAGTCTTGGCTACACCTTC.

This chain connects TRBV7-3 to TRBJ1-2; a weak D match, TRBD1 (5 bases). Germline V gene lookup returns CDR1 SGHTA and CDR2 FQGTGA. The CDR3 has 11 residues. V lost 6 bases, J lost 13 bases, and 15 bases lay in between. The CDR3 here is CASSRTQSSTF. CDR3 DNA: TGTGCCAGCAGTCGGACACAATCTTCCACCTTC.

This sequence joins TRBV19 and TRBJ1-1; a possible D gene is TRBD1 (5 bases). Trimming pared 5 bases from V and 1 base from J, leaving 20 bases between. The CDR3 has 17 amino acids. Germline V gene lookup returns CDR1 LNHDA and CDR2 SQIVND (reference sequence). The CDR3 protein is CASSASTDPRSNTEAFF. The CDR3 region has the DNA TGTGCCAGTAGTGCATCGACAGATCCCCGCTCGAACACTGAAGCTTTCTTT.

The chain has TRBV10-3 and TRBJ1-2, with D tentatively TRBD1 (6 bases). CDR3 length: 16 residues. The germline V gene encodes CDR1 ENHRY and CDR2 SYGVKD. Trimming took 6 bases from V and 4 from J, leaving 21 bases between them. The CDR3 spells CAIRLNAGGQLYGYTF. The CDR3, as DNA: TGTGCCATCAGACTAAACGCGGGTGGACAGCTCTATGGCTACACCTTC.

This clonotype was observed many times. The chain has TRBV11-3 and TRBJ2-2; 7 bases agree with TRBD1. Germline V gene data show CDR1 as SGHNT and CDR2 as YENEEA. The V segment lost 5 bases and the J segment 3 bases; nucleotides outside the gene matches: 6. The CDR3 totals 15 residues. CDR3 region: CASSGRQGDTGELFF. CDR3 nucleotide sequence: TGTGCCAGCAGCGGACGACAGGGCGACACCGGGGAGCTGTTTTTT.

This chain joins TRBV7-2 and TRBJ1-1; TRBD1 might be the D (5 bases). Germline CDR1 is SGHTA and CDR2 is FQGNSA. The V gene lost 4 bases and the J gene lost 4 bases, with 16 bases spanning the gap. This CDR3 is built from 15 residues. The CDR3 loop reads CASSSRFGGGTEAFF. CDR3 coding DNA: TGTGCCAGCAGCTCCCGGTTTGGGGGGGGCACTGAAGCTTTCTTT.

This sequence joins TRBV3-1 and TRBJ1-2; 10 bases agree with TRBD1. Germline CDR1 LGHDT, CDR2 YNNKEL (reference sequence). V shed 5 bases and J 8 bases; nucleotides not matched to a gene: 8. The CDR3 extends over 14 amino acids. CDR3 sequence (DNA): TGTGCCAGCAGCGACCGGGACAGGGGTCGAGGCTACACCTTC. The encoded protein is CASSDRDRGRGYTF.

J is TRBJ2-7 and V is TRBV10-3; maybe TRBD1 (6 bases). The CDR3 is 12 amino acids. Per germline, CDR1 ENHRY and CDR2 SYGVKD. Trimming removed 2 bases from V and 6 bases from J, with 8 bases in between. CDR3 sequence reads: CAISETGIEQYF. CDR3 nucleotides: TGTGCCATCAGTGAGACAGGGATCGAGCAGTACTTC.